The TCR beta chain described here comes from a study of beta chain features in type 1 diabetes. General study results and limits: There was a moderate but significant shortening of TCRB CDR3s in all four CD4+ subsets of Type 1 diabetes patients. Within the patient group, naive, central memory and Treg TCRB repertoires appeared more similar to each other than within healthy donors. Using cDNA template may skew counts toward highly expressing activated cells.

Blood was collected once per donor into heparin, averaging about 0.12 L. CD45RO/CCR7/CD25/CD127/CD95/CD27 sorting isolated CD4+ naive, central memory, regulatory and stem cell-like memory cells. As regards this clone: Its antigen is as yet unknown.

This CDR3 region has 18 residues. V trimming: 1 base; J trimming: 0 bases; junction bases outside the gene matches: 7. Germline CDR1 is SGHTA and CDR2 is FQGNSA. Expressed TCRB transcripts were sequenced after all isolated RNA was converted to cDNA. TCRdb's table, derived via immunoSEQ multiplex PCR, lists solely in-frame clones and lacks some. The sample lists over 55,000 clones, roughly 52% occurring once. The sample comprised Tregs from blood. The rearrangement uses TRBV7-2 and TRBJ2-7; 12 bases fit TRBD2. The clonotype originates from a woman aged 40 to 50 with type 1 diabetes. CDR3 DNA sequence: TGTGCCAGCAGCTTAGTGGGGTCTAGCGGGGGGGCCTCCTACGAGCAGTACTTC. The encoded protein is CASSLVGSSGGASYEQYF. Full variable domain (rest looked up from reference TRBV7-2 and TRBJ2-7): GAGVSQSPSNKVTEKGKDVELRCDPISGHTALYWYRQSLGQGLEFLIYFQGNSAPDKSGLPSDRFSAERTGGSVSTLTIQRTQQEDSAVYLCASSLVGSSGGASYEQYFGPGTRLTVT.